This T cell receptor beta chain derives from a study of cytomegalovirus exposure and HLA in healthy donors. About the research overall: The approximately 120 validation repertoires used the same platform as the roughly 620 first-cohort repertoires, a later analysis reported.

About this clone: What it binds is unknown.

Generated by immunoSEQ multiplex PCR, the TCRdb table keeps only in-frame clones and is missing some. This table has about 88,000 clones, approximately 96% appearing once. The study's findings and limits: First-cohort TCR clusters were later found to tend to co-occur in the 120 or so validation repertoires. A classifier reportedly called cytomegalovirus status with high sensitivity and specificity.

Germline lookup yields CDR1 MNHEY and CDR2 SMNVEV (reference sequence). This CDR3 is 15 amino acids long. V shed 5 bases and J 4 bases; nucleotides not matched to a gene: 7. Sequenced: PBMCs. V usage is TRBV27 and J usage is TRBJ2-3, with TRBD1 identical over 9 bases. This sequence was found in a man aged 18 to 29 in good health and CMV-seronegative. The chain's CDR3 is CASSPGDRVSDTQYF. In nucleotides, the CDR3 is TGTGCCAGCAGTCCGGGGGACAGGGTGTCAGATACGCAGTATTTT.